The source of this T cell receptor (beta chain) is a study of T cell changes during pregnancy in multiple sclerosis. Trimming cost V 2 bases and J 8 bases, with 6 bases left between them. Germline CDR1 reads SGHTA; CDR2 reads FQGTGA. This CDR3 is built from 11 residues. Sequencing used immunoSEQ multiplex PCR; TCRdb keeps in-frame clones, though not all of them. The repertoire holds under 50,000 clones, with about 87% as singletons. The sequenced sample was CD4+ T cells from peripheral blood mononuclear cells, obtained before pregnancy. The receptor comes from a female donor with multiple sclerosis, enrolled in a pregnancy study. The rearrangement uses TRBV7-3 and TRBJ1-1; D not resolved. The CDR3 spells CASSLGGEAFF. In DNA, the CDR3 is TGTGCCAGCAGCTTAGGAGGGGAAGCTTTCTTT.